A single sample is the source of the 15 T cell receptor beta chains below, sequenced in a study of shared clonotypes between healthy human individuals. Here immunoSEQ multiplex PCR was the method, and the copy in TCRdb shows in-frame clones only, minus some. The sample carries roughly 490,000 clones, 75% to 85% recorded once. The sample comprised PBMCs. The receptor set was obtained from a woman aged 40 to 50 in good health. Some clones in this sample may be carry-over from other donors' samples.

This sequence joins TRBV10-3 and TRBJ1-3, with D possibly TRBD1 on 5 matching bases. CDR1 is ENHRY and CDR2 is SYGVKD in the germline V gene. This CDR3 is 13 amino acids long. The V and J ends lost 3 bases and 6 bases respectively, with 9 bases between them. In DNA form, the CDR3 reads TGTGCCATCAGTGAAGGGACGGAAAACACCATATATTTT. Residues: CAISEGTENTIYF.

The chain links TRBV6-1 to TRBJ2-7; unclear D gene. Trimming stripped 5 bases from V and 2 bases from J, with 10 bases between. The CDR3 is 13 amino acids. Germline-derived CDR1 and CDR2 are MNHNS and SASEGT. Written as DNA, the CDR3 is TGTGCCAGCAGTTATACGGCGACCTACGAGCAGTACTTC. As protein: CASSYTATYEQYF.

The V and J genes are TRBV5-1 and TRBJ2-1; TRBD2 might be the D (6 bases). The germline V gene encodes CDR1 SGHRS and CDR2 YFSETQ. Trimming removed 2 bases from V and 10 bases from J, with 16 bases in between. The CDR3 has 14 residues. Here the CDR3 reads CASSFVDAREEQFF. CDR3 DNA sequence: TGCGCCAGCAGCTTTGTGGACGCCCGGGAGGAGCAGTTCTTC.

The chain uses TRBV28 and TRBJ1-5; no clear D. Trimming cost V 1 base and J 5 bases, with 12 bases left between them. Looked up from germline, CDR1 is MDHEN and CDR2 is SYDVKM. This CDR3 is 15 amino acids long. CDR3 DNA: TGTGCCAGCAGTTTATCGGTCAGATCTTATCAGCCCCAGCATTTT. Protein product: CASSLSVRSYQPQHF. The whole variable domain, filled in from reference TRBV28 and TRBJ1-5, reads DVKVTQSSRYLVKRTGEKVFLECVQDMDHENMFWYRQDPGLGLRLIYFSYDVKMKEKGDIPEGYSVSREKKERFSLILESASTNQTSMYLCASSLSVRSYQPQHFGDGTRLSIL.

The V gene is TRBV7-3, the J gene TRBJ2-1; D uncertain. Deletions cut 4 bases from V and 0 bases from J, with 10 bases between. The germline V gene encodes CDR1 SGHTA and CDR2 FQGTGA. This CDR3 is built from 15 residues. The CDR3 reads CASSSQSSSYNEQFF. CDR3 bases: TGTGCCAGCAGCTCCCAGTCTAGCTCCTACAATGAGCAGTTCTTC.

The chain couples TRBV19 to TRBJ2-4; tentative D call: TRBD2 (6 bases). Germline V CDR1 and CDR2: LNHDA, SQIVND (reference sequence). Trimming cost V 1 base and J 8 bases, with 15 bases left between them. The CDR3 runs to 15 residues. This chain's CDR3 is CASSIGDSSGDIQYF. CDR3 DNA: TGTGCCAGTAGTATAGGGGACTCGTCTGGGGACATTCAGTACTTC.

The rearrangement uses TRBV19 and TRBJ1-1, with D unclear. This CDR3 region has 12 residues. Trimming removed 5 bases at V and 5 bases at J, with 9 bases between. Germline-derived CDR1 and CDR2 are LNHDA and SQIVND (reference sequence). CDR3 in amino acids: CASSPRETEAFF. CDR3 DNA sequence: TGTGCCAGTAGTCCCCGGGAGACTGAAGCTTTCTTT.

The chain is built from TRBV5-1 and TRBJ2-1; TRBD2 aligns across 11 bases. V lost 3 bases, J lost 9 bases, and 11 bases stayed unmatched. The CDR3 length is 16 residues. Germline-derived CDR1 and CDR2 are SGHRS and YFSETQ. The CDR3 coding sequence is TGCGCCAGCAGCTCGGGAGGACTAGCGGGCGCCTTTGAGCAGTTCTTC. Protein: CASSSGGLAGAFEQFF.

The chain uses TRBV6-1 and TRBJ1-5; D uncertain. This CDR3 region has 14 residues. V was trimmed by 4 bases and J by 0 bases, leaving 7 bases between them. Germline assignment: CDR1 MNHNS and CDR2 SASEGT. In DNA, the CDR3 is TGTGCCAGCAGTGTCCAGGATAGCAATCAGCCCCAGCATTTT. Translation: CASSVQDSNQPQHF.

The genes are TRBV27 and TRBJ2-7, with D tentatively TRBD1 or TRBD2 (5 bases each). This CDR3 has 14 amino acids. V gave up 4 bases and J gave up 2 bases, with 12 bases separating them. CDR1 and CDR2 from the germline V gene are MNHEY and SMNVEV (reference sequence). The CDR3 spells CASSYGDATYEQYF. The CDR3 region has the DNA TGTGCCAGCAGTTATGGGGACGCCACCTACGAGCAGTACTTC.

The chain couples TRBV6-5 to TRBJ2-5; 9 positions match TRBD2. The CDR3 consists of 14 residues. J lost 3 bases, V lost 6 bases, and 5 bases had no gene match. The germline CDR1 and CDR2 sequences are MNHEY and SVGAGI. DNA for the CDR3: TGTGCCAGCAGCTGGACTAGCGAAAAAGAGACCCAGTACTTC. This gives the protein CASSWTSEKETQYF.

The chain has TRBV28 and TRBJ2-1, with D tentatively TRBD2 (6 bases). Between the trimmed V and J ends, which lost 7 bases and 5 bases, there was a span of 15 bases. CDR1 is MDHEN, CDR2 SYDVKM, per germline. CDR3 length: 14 amino acids. CDR3: CASTEWGDNNEQFF. CDR3 DNA: TGTGCCAGCACGGAGTGGGGGGATAACAATGAGCAGTTCTTC.

V usage is TRBV7-6 and J usage is TRBJ1-1, with 9 bases fitting TRBD1. The CDR3 extends over 15 amino acids. CDR1 and CDR2 (germline): SGHVS, FNYEAQ. Germline trimming cut 5 bases from V and 4 bases from J; bases unmatched to any gene: 8. The CDR3 sequence: CASSPGTGTGTEAFF. The CDR3 DNA reads as TGTGCCAGCAGCCCTGGGACAGGGACGGGCACTGAAGCTTTCTTT.

V gene TRBV2 combines with J gene TRBJ2-1; D is perhaps TRBD1 (7 bases). CDR1 and CDR2 (germline): SNHLY, FYNNEI. The CDR3 has 15 amino acids. Deletions cut 6 bases from V and 6 bases from J, with 18 bases between. CDR3 protein: CASRGGSGGPNEQFF. Written as DNA, the CDR3 is TGTGCCAGCAGAGGAGGATCAGGGGGGCCCAATGAGCAGTTCTTC.

The table lists this clone with many counts. This sample also contains other DNA sequences that code for the same CDR3. For the CDR3, the DNA is TGTGCCAGCAGCTTAAGATACGAGCAGTACTTC. Its protein is CASSLRYEQYF. V gene TRBV7-9 combines with J gene TRBJ2-7; no firm D call. V was trimmed by 2 bases and J by 4 bases, leaving 3 bases between them. The germline V gene has CDR1 SEHNR and CDR2 FQNEAQ (reference sequence). This CDR3 is built from 11 residues.